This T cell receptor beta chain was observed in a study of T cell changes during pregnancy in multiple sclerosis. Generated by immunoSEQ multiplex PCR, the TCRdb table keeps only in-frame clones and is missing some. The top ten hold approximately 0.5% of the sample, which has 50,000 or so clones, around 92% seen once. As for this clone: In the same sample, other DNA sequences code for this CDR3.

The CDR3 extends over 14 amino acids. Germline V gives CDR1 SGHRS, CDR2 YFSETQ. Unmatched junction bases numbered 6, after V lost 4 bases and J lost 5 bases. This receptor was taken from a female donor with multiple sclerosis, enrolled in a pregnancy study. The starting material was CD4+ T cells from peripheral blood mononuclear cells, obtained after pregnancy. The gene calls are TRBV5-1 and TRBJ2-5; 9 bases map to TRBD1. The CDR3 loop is CASSPGQGRETQYF. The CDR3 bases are TGCGCCAGCAGCCCGGGACAGGGCCGGGAGACCCAGTACTTC.